This T cell receptor (beta chain) was found in a study of PD-1 blockade in classical Hodgkin lymphoma (TCRdb year 2020). General notes on the study: Nivolumab dosing was 3 mg/kg intravenously every 2 weeks, continuing until either disease progression or unacceptable toxicity. To define a peripheral blood immune signature of response to PD-1 blockade in classical Hodgkin lymphoma, the study combined TCR beta sequencing with CyTOF. The investigation overall reported the following: Among trial patients, those achieving complete response had baseline diversity similar to that of newly diagnosed patients, while diversity was significantly lower in partial responders and progressors. Baseline TCR diversity was reported as lower in newly diagnosed patients than in healthy donors, and lower still in relapsed/refractory patients. Only a single clinical trial cohort was studied, and what caused the repertoire differences, possibly disease activity or prior therapy, remained undefined. Patients starting nivolumab less than 1 year after ASCT had lower diversity and were excluded from later analyses to avoid confounding by immune reconstitution. CD4+ but not CD8+ TCR diversity rose significantly by C4D1 (p=0.0027 vs p=0.16), most apparent in complete responders (p=0.02).

The Qiagen DNeasy kit was used to extract genomic DNA from unsorted PBMCs and from the negatively selected CD4+ and CD8+ fractions. TCR beta CDR3 regions were amplified by immunoSEQ multiplex PCR using primers annealing to V and J segments. Amplification bias was minimized using a synthetic immune receptor repertoire, and residual bias was removed computationally after sequencing. For the original study's pipeline: Repertoire diversity was quantified as the Shannon entropy index using custom Python scripts. Unsorted, CD4+ and CD8+ repertoires were analyzed separately, except for combined analyses in which CD4+ and CD8+ sequences were merged in silico. Clonal expansion was defined as a frequency increase of at least 2-fold after treatment compared with C1D1, and clones undetected at baseline were assigned a pseudocount of 0.5. Singleton clones were defined as clones with 0 or 1 copy at C1D1, and non-singleton clones were defined as clones with 2 or more copies. Clones expanded in unsorted samples were annotated as CD4+, CD8+ or unknown by matching protein sequences in sorted samples from the same patient. Diversity changes from C1D1 to C4D1 were tested in paired samples using Wilcoxon tests. TCRdb carries this immuneACCESS record with in-frame sequences only. Its versions omit some clonotypes, under half of them owing to an unresolved V gene in the studies checked, with the rest unexplained. D and trimming were read from the DNA, whereas the V and J calls and clone size are those reported in that table. Here the sample has fewer than 90,000 clones; about 89% occur a single time. The top ten clones comprise 22% of the sample.

Including cysteine and phenylalanine, the CDR3 has 16 amino acids. CDR3 DNA only is kept here, 48 bases in frame from base 1. CDR1 SEHNR and CDR2 FQNEAQ were looked up in the germline V gene (reference sequence). V is pruned by 2 bases and J by 6 bases, leaving 7 bases of the junction without a gene match. The sample's time point, from its label and the paper: cycle 1 day 1 (C1D1), immediately before nivolumab initiation. Every trial patient had relapsed following autologous stem cell transplantation, and prior brentuximab vedotin exposure was what differed among cohorts A, B and C. The trial cohort included around 60 patients with relapsed/refractory classical Hodgkin lymphoma, and each patient had a best overall response of complete response, partial response or progressive disease. Trial patients were treated with single-agent nivolumab in the multi-cohort phase II CheckMate 205 trial. Best overall response was determined by an independent review committee according to the 2007 International Working Group response criteria. Trial PBMCs were collected immediately before nivolumab initiation (C1D1) and during therapy at cycle 2 day 1 and cycle 4 day 1. Peripheral blood was collected in 8 mL Vacutainer Cell Preparation Tubes, from which PBMCs were isolated by centrifugation and then cryopreserved.

Regarding this clone: Its target antigen remains unknown. Base qualities are not at hand, and no much larger clone is one base apart.

The V gene is TRBV7-9 and the J gene is TRBJ2-1; 10 of the junction bases match TRBD2. This clonotype originated in a human donor with classical Hodgkin lymphoma. Sequenced material: peripheral blood mononuclear cells (PBMCs), taken at baseline. The sequence in DNA is TGTGCCAGCAGCTTACCACGAGCGGGAGGGTTCAATGAGCAGTTCTTC. Its amino acids are CASSLPRAGGFNEQFF. Outside the CDR3, residues come from the reference TRBV7-9 and TRBJ2-1 proteins, so the full variable domain is: DTGVSQNPRHKITKRGQNVTFRCDPISEHNRLYWYRQTLGQGPEFLTYFQNEAQLEKSRLLSDRFSAERPKGSFSTLEIQRTEQGDSAMYLCASSLPRAGGFNEQFFGPGTRLTVL.